This passage covers 8 T cell receptor beta chains from one sample sequenced in a study of control samples from healthy donors and cancer patients. Profiled with immunoSEQ multiplex PCR; TCRdb holds only in-frame clones, not every one. The table has 78,000 or so clones, roughly nine tenths seen once. Material for sequencing was blood. The receptors come from a woman aged 45 to 65 in good health.

V is TRBV6-5 and J is TRBJ2-3; TRBD1 agrees at 7 bases. V gave up 11 bases and J gave up 2 bases; unmatched junction bases: 10. This CDR3 has 14 residues. Germline values: CDR1 MNHEY, CDR2 SVGAGI. This chain's CDR3 is CAGTRTGYTDTQYF. The CDR3 nucleotides are TGTGCCGGCACAAGGACAGGATACACAGATACGCAGTATTTT.

V is TRBV6-5 and J is TRBJ2-3, with no clear D. This CDR3 is 13 amino acids long. The germline V gene encodes CDR1 MNHEY and CDR2 SVGAGI. The V end was cut by 6 bases, the J end by 0 bases, with 7 bases between. In DNA, the CDR3 is TGTGCCAGCAGAATTCTTAGCACAGATACGCAGTATTTT. Amino acid sequence: CASRILSTDTQYF.

The rearrangement links TRBV5-6 to TRBJ1-3; D is perhaps TRBD1 (5 bases). The CDR3 has 15 amino acids. With 4 bases removed from V and 3 bases from J, the gap between germline ends came to 14 bases. The germline V gene has CDR1 SGHDT and CDR2 YYEEEE. The CDR3 DNA reads TGTGCCAGCAGCGGATGGGACGTTAGTGGAAACACCATATATTTT. The encoded protein is CASSGWDVSGNTIYF.

This clone occurred once. As DNA, the CDR3 is TGTGCCAGTAGTATCAAGGGGGACGGCAATCAGCCCCAGCATTTT. It specifies CASSIKGDGNQPQHF. This chain joins TRBV19 and TRBJ1-5, with a tentative D call TRBD1 (6 bases). CDR1 LNHDA and CDR2 SQIVND come from the germline V gene (reference sequence). Trimming stripped 3 bases from V and 2 bases from J, with 11 bases between. CDR3 length equals 15 residues.

This chain links TRBV5-1 with TRBJ1-1; TRBD1 agrees at 8 bases. There are 15 residues in the CDR3. CDR1 SGHRS and CDR2 YFSETQ come from the germline V gene. The J segment lost 1 base and the V segment lost 3 bases, leaving 5 bases of the junction unmatched. The CDR3 spells CASSSGQGGNTEAFF. The CDR3 bases are TGCGCCAGCAGCTCCGGACAGGGTGGGAACACTGAAGCTTTCTTT.

This clone was recorded only once. J is TRBJ2-7 and V is TRBV28; D is possibly TRBD2 (5 bases). V lost 4 bases and J lost 4, with 14 bases in between. The germline CDR1 and CDR2 sequences are MDHEN and SYDVKM. CDR3 length equals 14 residues. The CDR3 DNA reads as TGTGCCAGCAGTTATCCACACCGGGGTTACGAGCAGTACTTC. It encodes CASSYPHRGYEQYF.

The rearrangement joins TRBV5-1 to TRBJ2-7; 10 bases align to TRBD2. The CDR3 is 18 amino acids. Trimming took 0 bases from V and 1 from J; bases not matched to a gene: 10. Germline V CDR1 and CDR2: SGHRS, YFSETQ. The CDR3 bases are TGCGCCAGCAGCTTGGGACGGAGCGGGAGGGGGACATCCTACGAGCAGTACTTC. The encoded protein is CASSLGRSGRGTSYEQYF.

This clone was counted a single time. The CDR3 DNA follows: TGTGCCAGCAGTTTATGGGGACTAGCGGGAGGATTGAATAATGAGCAGTTCTTC. This gives the protein CASSLWGLAGGLNNEQFF. V gene TRBV28 combines with J gene TRBJ2-1; 15 bases are shared with TRBD2. Per the germline V gene, CDR1 is MDHEN and CDR2 is SYDVKM. V lost 0 bases, J lost 7 bases, and 7 bases stayed unmatched. The CDR3 loop spans 18 amino acids.